Following are 5 T cell receptor beta chains from one sample sequenced in a study of follicular helper T cells after annual influenza vaccination. Method: immunoSEQ multiplex PCR; TCRdb's copy keeps in-frame clones and lacks some. The sample consists of around 6,700 clones, 80% to 85% of them appearing once. The time point: 2015-2016 season, pre-vaccination. This sample comprised CXCR5- memory CD4+ T cells sorted from blood, obtained on the day of influenza vaccination. Receptor source: an adult who received the influenza vaccine.

The V gene is TRBV7-9, the J gene TRBJ2-7; TRBD2 aligns across 9 bases. Trimming took 5 bases from V and 6 from J; bases not matched to a gene: 11. Germline CDR1 reads SEHNR; CDR2 reads FQNEAQ (reference sequence). This CDR3 is built from 15 residues. The CDR3 region is CASSRDRTSVAEQYF. DNA for the CDR3: TGTGCCAGCAGCCGAGACCGGACTAGCGTCGCCGAGCAGTACTTC.

This clone was recorded once. The V and J genes are TRBV2 and TRBJ2-1, with 8 bases lining up with TRBD2. Trimming cost V 1 base and J 10 bases; bases outside gene matches: 0. Per germline, CDR1 SNHLY and CDR2 FYNNEI. The CDR3 is made up of 12 amino acids. Here the CDR3 reads CASSEGLAEQFF. The CDR3, as DNA: TGTGCCAGCAGTGAAGGACTAGCGGAGCAGTTCTTC.

The rearrangement uses TRBV7-2 and TRBJ2-5; tentative D call: TRBD2 (5 bases). The CDR3 runs 13 residues. CDR1 and CDR2 from the germline V gene are SGHTA and FQGNSA. V was cut by 4 bases and J by 7 bases, with 13 bases left in between. In DNA form, the CDR3 reads TGTGCCAGCAGCTACGAATTGGGGAGGACCCAGTACTTC. Translated: CASSYELGRTQYF.

This clone was detected only once. The chain joins TRBV4-1 to TRBJ2-3; D remains unclear. Trimming stripped 6 bases from V and 6 bases from J, with 22 bases between. The CDR3 totals 16 residues. CDR1 and CDR2 from the germline V gene are MGHRA and YSYEKL. In nucleotides, the CDR3 is TGCGCCAGCAGTGGGTTACAGACGTCCCGTGTGGATACGCAGTATTTT. It encodes CASSGLQTSRVDTQYF.

This clone appeared a few times. Here the CDR3 reads CASSLLGYEQYF. The CDR3 DNA reads as TGTGCCAGCAGTTTATTGGGATACGAGCAGTACTTC. The chain couples TRBV27 to TRBJ2-7; D is unresolved. The V gene lost 1 base and the J gene lost 4 bases, with 5 bases spanning the gap. The CDR3 is made up of 12 amino acids. Germline CDR1 MNHEY, CDR2 SMNVEV (reference sequence).